There are many counts of the clone carrying this TCR beta chain. Antigen unknown. Ophthalmopathy donors were characterized by moderate-to-severe activity, CAS of at least 3, NOSPECS of at least 4, and duration under 3 months. Amplified material comprised TCR beta CDR3 regions derived from RNA transcripts. The first round was an RT-PCR with HTBI primers, and the second round was a multiplex PCR. TCRdb redid the calling of the multiplex PCR reads with MiXCR, one entry per CDR3 protein. The sample shows fewer than 600,000 distinct CDR3 sequences, under 15% of them seen only once. This sample is part of a study of Graves' ophthalmopathy and Graves' hyperthyroidism. Study background: At initial diagnosis, peripheral blood was obtained, and this preceded any treatment.

Regarding the study as a whole: With around 69% sensitivity and approximately 72% specificity, the model predicted ophthalmopathy progression.

The clonotype comes from a woman in her twenties or thirties with Graves' ophthalmopathy. Sequencing input: blood.

CDR3: CASSRTVGPDGYTF. The CDR3 nucleotides are TGTGCCAGCAGCCGGACCGTAGGACCTGATGGCTACACCTTC. The rearrangement links TRBV6-1 to TRBJ1-2; no clear D gene. The CDR3 contains 14 residues. Looked up from germline, CDR1 is MNHNS and CDR2 is SASEGT. V was pared by 6 bases and J by 6 bases, with 17 bases between.